This T cell receptor (beta chain) was captured in a study of CD8 T cells in ankylosing spondylitis. Libraries for TCR beta were made by quantitative 5'-RACE with molecular barcodes. TCRdb processed the 5' RACE reads anew with MiXCR; each CDR3 protein has one entry. The sample records tens of thousands of distinct CDR3 sequences, 5.3% being singletons. V lost 9 bases to trimming and J lost 2 bases, with 10 bases between them. This CDR3 is built from 12 residues. This clonotype is termed medium-sized. V is TRBV12-3 or TRBV12-4 and J is TRBJ1-1, with no clear D. This clonotype was obtained from a male donor with ankylosing spondylitis or in good health (not recorded which). The source material was blood, either unsorted or a sorted T cell fraction (not recorded which). CDR3 protein: CASVWGNTEAFF. In nucleotides, the CDR3 is TGTGCCAGTGTCTGGGGTAACACTGAAGCTTTCTTT.